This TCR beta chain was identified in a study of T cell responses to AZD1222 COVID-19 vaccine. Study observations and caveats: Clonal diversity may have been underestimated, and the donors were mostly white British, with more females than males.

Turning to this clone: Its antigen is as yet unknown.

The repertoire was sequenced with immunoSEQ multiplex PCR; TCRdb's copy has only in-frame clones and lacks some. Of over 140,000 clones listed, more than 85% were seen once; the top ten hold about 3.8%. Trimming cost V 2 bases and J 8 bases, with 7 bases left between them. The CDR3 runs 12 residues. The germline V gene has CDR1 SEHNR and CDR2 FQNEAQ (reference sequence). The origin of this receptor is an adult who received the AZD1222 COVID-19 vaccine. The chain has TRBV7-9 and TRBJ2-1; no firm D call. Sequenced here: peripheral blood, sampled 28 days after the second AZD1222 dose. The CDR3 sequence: CASSLRPDEQFF. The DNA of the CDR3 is TGTGCCAGCAGCTTACGCCCGGATGAGCAGTTCTTC.